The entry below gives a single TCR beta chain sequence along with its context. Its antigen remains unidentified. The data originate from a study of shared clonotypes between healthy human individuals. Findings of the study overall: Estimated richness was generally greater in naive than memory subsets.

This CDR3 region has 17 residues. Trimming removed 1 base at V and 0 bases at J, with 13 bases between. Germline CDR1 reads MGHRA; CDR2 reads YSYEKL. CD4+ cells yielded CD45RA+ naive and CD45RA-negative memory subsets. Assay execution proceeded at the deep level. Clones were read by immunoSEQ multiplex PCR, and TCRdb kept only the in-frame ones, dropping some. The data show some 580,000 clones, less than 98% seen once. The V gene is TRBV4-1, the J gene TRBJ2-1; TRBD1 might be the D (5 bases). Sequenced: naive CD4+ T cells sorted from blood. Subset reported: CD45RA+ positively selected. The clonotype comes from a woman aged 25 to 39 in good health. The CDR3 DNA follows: TGCGCCAGCAGCCAAGGACAGACCAGAGTCTCCTACAATGAGCAGTTCTTC. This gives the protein CASSQGQTRVSYNEQFF.